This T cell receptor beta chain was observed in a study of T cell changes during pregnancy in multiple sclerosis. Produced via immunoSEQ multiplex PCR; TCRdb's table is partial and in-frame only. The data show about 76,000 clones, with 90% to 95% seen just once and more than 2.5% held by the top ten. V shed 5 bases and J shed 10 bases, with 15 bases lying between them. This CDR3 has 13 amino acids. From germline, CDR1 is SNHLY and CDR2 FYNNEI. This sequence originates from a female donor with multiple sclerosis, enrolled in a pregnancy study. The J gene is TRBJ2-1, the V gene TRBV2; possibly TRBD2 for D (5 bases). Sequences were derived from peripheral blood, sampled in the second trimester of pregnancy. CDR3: CASSPEFGEEQFF. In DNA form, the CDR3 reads TGTGCCAGCAGTCCCGAGTTCGGGGAGGAGCAGTTCTTC.